This is a list of T cell receptor beta chains from one sample in a study of CD8+CD57+ T cells in acquired aplastic anemia. TCRdb used MiXCR to reprocess the reads, holding one entry per CDR3 protein. The sample includes some 410,000 distinct CDR3 sequences, 55% to 70% of them seen just once. Input material: sorted CD4+, CD8+, or CD8+CD57+ T cells (not recorded which) from PBMCs. These receptors were obtained from a human donor in good health, serving as a control. CDR3s include the opening cysteine and the closing phenylalanine or tryptophan. D genes are given only for firm matches. Clone size is not always given. Where it is, it says once, few, many or a class for expanded clones.

v_gene	d_gene	j_gene	abundance	CDR3aa	CDR3nt
TRBV20-1	.	TRBJ1-6	many	CSARSILGGAGTNNSPLHF	TGCAGTGCTAGATCTATCCTAGGGGGGGCAGGAACCAATAATTCACCCCTCCACTTT
TRBV28	.	TRBJ2-7	.	CASSFRGDTYEQYF	TGTGCCAGCAGTTTTAGAGGGGACACCTACGAGCAGTACTTC
TRBV2	.	TRBJ2-3	.	CASRIGTGDTQYF	TGTGCCAGCAGAATAGGGACCGGAGATACGCAGTATTTT
TRBV7-8	.	TRBJ1-5	.	CASSFCHDSQPKHF	TGTGCCAGCAGCTTCTGCCACGACAGCCAGCCCAAGCATTTT
TRBV7-9	.	TRBJ1-2	once	CASSLWSQDRSTF	TGTGCCAGCAGCTTATGGTCCCAGGACAGAAGCACCTTC
TRBV7-2	.	TRBJ2-5	.	CASRPGGEGPHHFYF	TGTGCCAGCAGACCCGGCGGGGAAGGGCCCCACCACTTTTACTTC
TRBV7-9	TRBD1	TRBJ1-1	many	CASSLGQGRVVNTEAFF	TGTGCCAGCAGCTTAGGACAGGGGAGAGTGGTGAACACTGAAGCTTTCTTT
TRBV4-3	.	TRBJ1-2	many	CASSHGGTPEGLSF	TGCGCCAGCAGCCATGGAGGGACACCCGAGGGTCTATCCTTC
TRBV4-2	TRBD1	TRBJ1-2	.	CASSQDQGGPIYGYTF	TGTGCCAGCAGCCAAGACCAGGGGGGACCGATCTATGGCTACACCTTC
TRBV3-1	TRBD2	TRBJ2-2	many	CASSRGLVPTGELFF	TGTGCCAGCAGCCGGGGACTAGTACCCACCGGGGAGCTGTTTTTT
TRBV20-1	.	TRBJ1-5	many	CSAYASGTEPYSNQPQHF	TGCAGTGCTTATGCCAGCGGGACGGAACCTTATAGCAATCAGCCCCAGCATTTT
TRBV7-9	.	TRBJ1-5	.	CATRAPGGNQPQHF	TGTGCCACCAGGGCGCCGGGTGGCAATCAGCCCCAGCATTTT
TRBV24-1	.	TRBJ1-6	.	CASRLERGDSPHHF	TGTGCCAGCAGGCTCGAGCGGGGAGATTCGCCCCACCACTTT
TRBV7-2	.	TRBJ1-6	.	CASSLKGVGSALHF	TGTGCCAGCAGCTTAAAGGGGGTCGGGTCTGCCCTCCACTTT
TRBV12-3/TRBV12-4	.	TRBJ1-4	.	CASSLDIVVNEKLFF	TGTGCCAGCAGTTTGGACATCGTCGTTAATGAAAAACTGTTTTTT
TRBV10-3	TRBD1	TRBJ1-3	.	CASGQGTGNTIYF	TGTGCCTCCGGACAGGGGACTGGAAACACCATATATTTT
TRBV9	.	TRBJ1-5	.	CASSVVVGGTNENQPQHF	TGTGCCAGCAGTGTTGTGGTGGGCGGGACAAATGAGAATCAGCCCCAGCATTTT
TRBV7-9	.	TRBJ2-5	once	CASSIVGQGGNQHF	TGTGCCAGCAGCATAGTTGGTCAGGGAGGCAATCAGCACTTC
TRBV20-1	.	TRBJ1-2	.	CSASPVPYGGYTF	TGCAGTGCTAGTCCCGTTCCCTATGGGGGCTACACCTTC
TRBV9	.	TRBJ2-4	.	CASSVVAGRAAELQYF	TGTGCCAGCAGCGTAGTTGCGGGACGAGCGGCCGAGCTTCAGTACTTC
TRBV6-1	.	TRBJ1-2	.	CASGESPGFSYGYTF	TGTGCCAGCGGGGAGTCCCCAGGGTTCAGCTATGGCTACACCTTC
TRBV9	.	TRBJ1-2	.	CASSEGTGRWCSPF	TGTGCCAGCAGCGAAGGTACAGGTAGATGGTGCTCCCCCTTC
TRBV11-2	.	TRBJ2-2	.	CASSQVIWGPGELFF	TGTGCCAGCAGCCAAGTAATCTGGGGTCCCGGGGAGCTGTTTTTT
TRBV7-2	.	TRBJ2-7	.	CATRLARTPQGHEQYF	TGTGCCACCCGCTTAGCAAGGACACCCCAGGGACACGAGCAGTACTTC
TRBV5-4	TRBD1	TRBJ1-2	once	CASSLDRWDRGSSYGYTF	TGTGCCAGCAGCTTAGACAGGTGGGACAGGGGGTCGTCCTATGGCTACACCTTC
TRBV9	TRBD2	TRBJ2-1	many	CASSVRGDYNEQFF	TGTGCCAGCAGCGTCCGGGGGGATTACAATGAGCAGTTCTTC
TRBV29-1	.	TRBJ2-3	.	CSARVLNTAYF	TGCAGTGCTAGAGTTTTGAATACGGCGTATTTT
TRBV6-6	.	TRBJ1-2	many	CASGYREDGYTF	TGTGCCAGCGGTTACCGGGAAGATGGCTACACCTTC
TRBV25-1	TRBD1	TRBJ1-1	.	CASSDFPRTGSDTEASF	TGTGCCAGCAGTGATTTCCCCCGGACAGGATCTGACACTGAAGCTTCCTTT
TRBV14	.	TRBJ2-5	few	CASSQDAGMRETQYF	TGTGCCAGCAGCCAAGATGCAGGAATGAGGGAGACCCAGTACTTC
TRBV20-1	.	TRBJ1-5	.	CSAGGGINSNQPQHF	TGCAGTGCCGGGGGCGGAATTAATAGCAATCAGCCCCAGCATTTT
TRBV7-8	.	TRBJ2-3	many	CASSLIRNTDTQYF	TGTGCCAGCAGCTTAATCAGAAACACAGATACGCAGTATTTT
TRBV4-2	.	TRBJ2-7	.	CASSQEQLVPYEQYF	TGTGCCAGCAGCCAGGAACAGTTGGTCCCCTACGAGCAGTACTTC
TRBV7-9	.	TRBJ1-2	many	CASSLGTANYGYTF	TGTGCCAGCAGCTTAGGGACAGCCAACTATGGCTACACCTTC
TRBV5-4	TRBD1	TRBJ1-6	.	CASSPWDRDNSPLHF	TGTGCCAGCAGCCCTTGGGACAGGGATAATTCACCCCTCCACTTT
TRBV14	.	TRBJ1-5	.	CASSFPSNQPQHF	TGTGCCAGCAGCTTTCCTAGCAATCAGCCCCAGCATTTT
TRBV19	TRBD1	TRBJ1-1	.	CASTKPGTGKTEAFF	TGTGCCAGTACCAAACCCGGGACAGGGAAAACTGAAGCTTTCTTT
TRBV7-2	.	TRBJ2-1	.	CASNSRAGYNEQFF	TGTGCCAGCAACTCACGGGCGGGGTACAATGAGCAGTTCTTC
TRBV2	TRBD2	TRBJ2-2	.	CASTGGLANTGELFF	TGTGCCAGCACAGGCGGACTAGCGAACACCGGGGAGCTGTTTTTT
TRBV12-3/TRBV12-4	.	TRBJ1-1	.	CASSRQGSGAFF	TGTGCCAGCAGTCGGCAGGGATCGGGAGCTTTCTTT
TRBV7-2	.	TRBJ1-1	.	CASSFSDRGNTEAFF	TGTGCCAGCAGCTTCTCGGATAGGGGGAACACTGAGGCTTTCTTT
TRBV29-1	.	TRBJ2-7	.	CSAPGYNEQYF	TGCAGCGCTCCAGGGTACAATGAGCAGTACTTC
TRBV9	.	TRBJ1-2	.	CASSDCGVGYNF	TGTGCCAGCAGTGACTGCGGGGTTGGCTACAACTTC
TRBV5-6	.	TRBJ2-1	many	CASRIYGYNEQFF	TGTGCCAGCAGGATTTATGGATACAATGAGCAGTTCTTC
TRBV15	TRBD2	TRBJ2-5	.	CATSRDNSGAETQYF	TGTGCCACCAGCAGAGATAATAGCGGGGCGGAGACCCAGTACTTC
TRBV19	.	TRBJ2-2	many	CASSIGISRGSPNTGELFF	TGTGCCAGTAGTATAGGTATAAGTCGTGGCAGCCCCAACACCGGGGAGCTGTTTTTT
TRBV24-1	TRBD2	TRBJ2-3	once	CATSGQSGIETQYF	TGTGCCACCAGTGGACAGAGCGGGATAGAGACCCAGTATTTT
TRBV11-2	.	TRBJ2-7	.	CASSIYLCSVRNQGHSYEQYF	.
TRBV5-1	.	TRBJ2-1	.	CASRKVGDGTEQFF	TGCGCCAGCCGCAAAGTCGGGGATGGCACCGAGCAGTTCTTC
TRBV11-2	TRBD1	TRBJ2-7	once	CAWTTGTAYEQYF	TGTGCCTGGACCACCGGGACAGCCTACGAGCAGTACTTC
TRBV10-3	TRBD1	TRBJ2-5	.	CAIRPGTGETQYF	TGTGCCATCAGGCCCGGGACAGGGGAGACCCAGTACTTC
TRBV6-5	.	TRBJ1-5	many	CASSYGGSQPQHF	TGTGCCAGCAGTTACGGTGGTTCTCAGCCCCAGCATTTT
TRBV7-3	.	TRBJ1-6	once	CASSGVGGAPLHF	TGTGCCAGCAGTGGGGTCGGGGGTGCACCCCTCCACTTT